The clone carrying this TCR beta chain was picked up one time. Its specificity is not known. The data originate from a study of cytomegalovirus exposure and HLA in healthy donors. V lost 2 bases, J lost 5 bases, and 16 bases lay in between. From germline, CDR1 is SGHDN and CDR2 FVKESK. The CDR3 spans 15 residues. The study, taken as a whole, reports: For presence/absence analyses, sequencing depth was assumed to be roughly uniform across donors.

PCR was performed using 60 Vbeta and 13 Jbeta primers. Sequenced by immunoSEQ multiplex PCR; TCRdb stores in-frame clones only, minus some. In the table there are 85,000 to 95,000 clones, less than 65% of which are singletons. The chain is built from TRBV14 and TRBJ2-7; no firm D call. Sequenced sample: PBMCs. The TCR was taken from a woman aged 25 to 39 in good health and CMV-seronegative. This chain's CDR3 is CASSQTGRVPNEQYF. CDR3 nucleotides: TGTGCCAGCAGCCAAACCGGCCGGGTTCCCAACGAGCAGTACTTC.